One sample yielded the 28 T cell receptor beta chains listed below, sequenced in a study of blood T cell repertoires in COVID-19. Method: immunoSEQ multiplex PCR; TCRdb's copy keeps in-frame clones and lacks some. This sample has more than 200,000 clones; approximately 88% occur once, and the top ten carry approximately 0.7%. The sequenced sample was peripheral blood. Receptors were obtained from a human donor in a cohort sampled during active COVID-19.

The V call is TRBV25-1, the J call TRBJ2-2, with TRBD2 as a possible D gene (5 bases). Looked up from germline, CDR1 is MGHDK and CDR2 is SYGVNS. The CDR3 sequence is 16 residues long. V lost 3 bases and J 4 bases, leaving 15 bases between the germline ends. CDR3 DNA sequence: TGTGCCAGCAGTGACGAGACGGGGTTTTTCACCGGGGAGCTGTTTTTT. Protein product: CASSDETGFFTGELFF.

The chain recombines TRBV12-3 or TRBV12-4 with TRBJ2-1; the match to TRBD2 covers 10 bases. The CDR3 consists of 13 residues. The junction had 4 bases not matched to a gene; V was cut back by 6 bases and J by 8 bases. CDR3 residues: CASRTSGPDEQFF. The CDR3 DNA reads TGTGCCAGCAGGACTAGCGGGCCCGATGAGCAGTTCTTC.

The chain is built from TRBV6-5 and TRBJ1-1; TRBD1 might be the D (5 bases). Germline V gene lookup returns CDR1 MNHEY and CDR2 SVGAGI. This CDR3 spans 14 amino acids. Between the trimmed V and J ends, which lost 2 bases and 4 bases, there was a span of 11 bases. CDR3 amino acids: CASSYRIRGTEAFF. For the CDR3, the DNA is TGTGCCAGCAGTTACAGGATAAGGGGCACTGAAGCTTTCTTT.

The chain links TRBV7-9 to TRBJ1-2; D perhaps matches TRBD1 (6 bases). Germline V lookup: CDR1 SEHNR, CDR2 FQNEAQ (reference sequence). The CDR3 has 13 residues. The germline V and J ends were trimmed by 5 bases and 8 bases, with 15 bases remaining between them. The CDR3 bases are TGTGCCAGCAGCCAAAGCACAGGGTGGGGCTACACCTTC. Protein: CASSQSTGWGYTF.

V is TRBV7-2 and J is TRBJ2-2; D perhaps matches TRBD2 (6 bases). V shed 1 base and J shed 5 bases, with 14 bases lying between them. The CDR3 contains 16 residues. Looked up from germline, CDR1 is SGHTA and CDR2 is FQGNSA. Here the CDR3 reads CASSLVGGLRTGELFF. The CDR3 DNA is TGTGCCAGCAGCTTAGTCGGGGGTCTCCGGACCGGGGAGCTGTTTTTT.

CDR3 nucleotides: TGTGCCAGCAGCCCCTACAAGACAGGGTCCTACGAGCAGTACTTC. It yields the protein CASSPYKTGSYEQYF. The chain uses TRBV6-5 and TRBJ2-7; 7 nucleotides align to TRBD1. V trimming: 6 bases; J trimming: 1 base; junction bases outside the gene matches: 9. The CDR3 runs to 15 residues. Germline lookup yields CDR1 MNHEY and CDR2 SVGAGI.

The CDR3 reads CASSLALAGSYEQYF. CDR3 sequence (DNA): TGTGCCAGCAGCTTGGCCTTAGCGGGCTCCTACGAGCAGTACTTC. The gene calls are TRBV5-5 and TRBJ2-7, with 7 bases that match TRBD2. CDR3 length: 15 residues. The V gene end was trimmed by 0 bases and the J gene end by 0 bases; junction bases not matched to a gene: 3. Germline assignment: CDR1 SGHKS and CDR2 YYEKEE (reference sequence).

The chain links TRBV7-8 to TRBJ2-7, with D possibly being TRBD2 (7 bases). V shed 0 bases and J shed 0 bases, with 18 bases lying between them. CDR1 and CDR2 (germline): SGHVS, FQNEAQ. The CDR3 covers 18 residues. CDR3 nucleotides: TGTGCCAGCAGCTTAGCGCGGGGGCTAATTCTAAGCTCCTACGAGCAGTACTTC. Amino acid sequence: CASSLARGLILSSYEQYF.

This chain joins TRBV19 and TRBJ1-4, with 12 bases lining up with TRBD1. V dropped 6 bases and J dropped 11; count of bases not matched to a gene: 7. The CDR3 is 14 amino acids. Germline CDR1 reads LNHDA; CDR2 reads SQIVND (reference sequence). CDR3 DNA sequence: TGTGCCAGTAGCTCCGGGACAGGGGGCGTTAAACTGTTTTTT. Its protein is CASSSGTGGVKLFF.

CDR3 protein: CASSQDHRGRNTEAFF. The DNA of the CDR3 is TGTGCCAGCAGCCAAGATCATAGGGGGCGGAACACTGAAGCTTTCTTT. V is TRBV4-2 and J is TRBJ1-1; 7 positions match TRBD1. From germline, CDR1 is LGHNA and CDR2 YNFKEQ. V lost 0 bases and J lost 1; bases outside the gene matches: 5. The CDR3 runs to 16 residues.

The rearrangement joins TRBV4-3 to TRBJ2-7, with TRBD2 matching over 7 bases. The CDR3 length is 14 residues. J was trimmed by 4 bases and V by 2 bases; bases with no gene match: 5. The germline V gene has CDR1 LGHNA and CDR2 YSLEER. For the CDR3, the DNA is TGCGCCAGCAGCCAAAGGGCGGGAGTGTACGAGCAGTACTTC. Its translation: CASSQRAGVYEQYF.

This chain joins TRBV19 and TRBJ2-6; D is unclear. CDR3 length equals 16 residues. Germline V gene sequence: CDR1 LNHDA, CDR2 SQIVND (reference sequence). Trimming removed 6 bases at V and 3 bases at J, with 15 bases between. The CDR3 loop is CASSRDMFFGANVLTF. The CDR3 nucleotides are TGTGCCAGTAGCAGAGACATGTTCTTTGGGGCCAACGTCCTGACTTTC.

V gene TRBV2 combines with J gene TRBJ2-7; 10 bases align to TRBD2. Germline V gene lookup returns CDR1 SNHLY and CDR2 FYNNEI. The CDR3 totals 15 residues. J lost 7 bases, V lost 3 bases, and 9 bases had no gene match. Written as DNA, the CDR3 is TGTGCCAGCAGTGAGGTGATAGCGGGAGGCATTGAGCAGTACTTC. It is translated as CASSEVIAGGIEQYF.

V usage is TRBV6-2 or TRBV6-3 and J usage is TRBJ1-5; weak D call: TRBD1 (5 bases). The CDR3 contains 14 residues. CDR1 and CDR2 from the germline V gene are MNHEY and SVGEGT. Trimming cost V 6 bases and J 5 bases, with 14 bases left between them. The CDR3 DNA reads as TGTGCCAGCAGCCTTAAGGGGTTCGATCAGCCCCAGCATTTT. This codes for CASSLKGFDQPQHF.

This clone was seen once. The chain couples TRBV7-2 to TRBJ1-5; no reliable D call. This CDR3 has 15 residues. V was shortened by 2 bases and J by 2 bases, with 10 bases between the two germline ends. Germline CDR1 SGHTA, CDR2 FQGNSA. CDR3 DNA sequence: TGTGCCAGCAGCTTAATCGGGGAACGCAATCAGCCCCAGCATTTT. Encoded protein: CASSLIGERNQPQHF.

V is TRBV12-3 or TRBV12-4 and J is TRBJ1-2; the D is unclear. V was shortened by 3 bases and J by 3 bases, with 8 bases between the two germline ends. CDR3 size: 13 residues. This CDR3 is CASSFPQHYGYTF. The CDR3 DNA is TGTGCCAGCAGTTTCCCACAGCACTATGGCTACACCTTC.

The rearrangement links TRBV5-8 to TRBJ1-6; no clear D gene. V shed 8 bases and J shed 2 bases, with 14 bases lying between them. The germline V gene encodes CDR1 SGHTS and CDR2 YDEGEE. CDR3 length: 15 amino acids. The CDR3 sequence: CASSDGEPYNSPLHF. The CDR3 coding sequence is TGTGCCAGTTCGGACGGGGAGCCCTATAATTCACCCCTCCACTTT.

The sample holds one count of this clone. Sequence at one end of the junction differs from germline and may be a read error. The rearrangement joins TRBV7-7 to TRBJ2-2; TRBD2 matches 9 bases. The germline V gene has CDR1 SSHAT and CDR2 FNYEAQ (reference sequence). The CDR3 extends over 15 amino acids. The CDR3: CASSEIAGAAGELFF. Written as DNA, the CDR3 is TGTGCTAGCAGTGAAATAGCGGGAGCCGCCGGGGAGCTGTTTTTT.

This rearrangement joins TRBV11-1 to TRBJ2-7, with TRBD1 matching over 7 bases. V dropped 0 bases and J dropped 3; count of bases not matched to a gene: 5. The CDR3 contains 15 residues. Germline CDR1 SGHAT, CDR2 FQDESV (reference sequence). The CDR3 spells CASSLASGQHYEQYF. Written as DNA, the CDR3 is TGTGCCAGCAGCTTAGCGTCGGGACAGCACTACGAGCAGTACTTC.

This clone is a singleton in its sample. The V and J genes are TRBV7-2 and TRBJ2-6; 8 bases map to TRBD1. The CDR3 extends over 18 amino acids. V was clipped by 5 bases and J by 0 bases; unmatched bases: 9. Germline CDR1 reads SGHTA; CDR2 reads FQGNSA. CDR3 sequence (DNA): TGTGCCAGCAGCGCCCTTACAGGGGGAGGCTCTGGGGCCAACGTCCTGACTTTC. As protein: CASSALTGGGSGANVLTF.

The chain joins TRBV7-2 to TRBJ1-1; D is uncertain. Germline loops: CDR1 SGHTA, CDR2 FQGNSA. V lost 5 bases and J 1 base, leaving 11 bases between the germline ends. This CDR3 has 14 amino acids. CDR3 sequence reads: CASSIKFGNTEAFF. The CDR3 bases are TGTGCCAGCAGCATTAAATTCGGGAACACTGAAGCTTTCTTT.

This clone has just one count. The rearrangement joins TRBV4-2 to TRBJ2-7; possibly TRBD2 for D (6 bases). V lost 3 bases to trimming and J lost 0 bases, with 15 bases between them. The CDR3 length is 16 residues. Germline V lookup: CDR1 LGHNA, CDR2 YNFKEQ. Here the CDR3 DNA reads TGTGCCAGCAGCCAGACCACCCGGGACTCCTCCTACGAGCAGTACTTC. Encoded protein: CASSQTTRDSSYEQYF.

This clone showed up just once. The rearrangement links TRBV19 to TRBJ1-6, with TRBD1 as a possible D gene (6 bases). V was pared by 4 bases and J by 7 bases, with 17 bases between. Germline values: CDR1 LNHDA, CDR2 SQIVND (reference sequence). The CDR3 spans 16 residues. CDR3 bases: TGTGCCAGTAGTACATATCACAGGGAAGGCAATTCACCCCTCCACTTT. This codes for CASSTYHREGNSPLHF.

This clone was recorded only once. The genes are TRBV11-1 and TRBJ1-1; 7 nucleotides match TRBD1. V shed 5 bases, J shed 5 bases, and the junction held 5 bases outside the gene matches. The CDR3 consists of 13 residues. Germline lookup yields CDR1 SGHAT and CDR2 FQDESV (reference sequence). CDR3 amino acids: CASSRNRGTEAFF. CDR3 in DNA: TGTGCCAGCAGCCGAAACAGGGGAACTGAAGCTTTCTTT.

CDR3 in amino acids: CSASGGAISYEQYF. DNA for the CDR3: TGCAGTGCTAGTGGAGGAGCCATCTCCTACGAGCAGTACTTC. The chain couples TRBV20-1 to TRBJ2-7; tentatively, D is TRBD2 (5 bases). There are 14 residues in the CDR3. The germline gives CDR1 DFQATT, CDR2 SNEGSKA (reference sequence). Trimming shortened V by 3 bases and J by 0 bases, and 12 bases separated the two germline ends.

This chain links TRBV27 with TRBJ2-5; 7 bases are a match to TRBD1. Germline CDR1 MNHEY, CDR2 SMNVEV (reference sequence). The CDR3 is 16 residues long. V shed 5 bases and J 1 base; nucleotides not matched to a gene: 10. The CDR3 loop reads CASSTTGVEVQETQYF. The DNA of the CDR3 is TGTGCCAGCAGTACCACAGGGGTTGAGGTCCAAGAGACCCAGTACTTC.

The chain joins TRBV7-2 to TRBJ1-1, with 12 bases aligning to TRBD1. The CDR3 totals 15 residues. V was clipped by 3 bases and J by 5 bases; unmatched bases: 4. Germline lookup yields CDR1 SGHTA and CDR2 FQGNSA. The CDR3, as DNA: TGTGCCAGCAGCTTTACGGGACAGGGGGCGACTGAAGCTTTCTTT. Amino acids: CASSFTGQGATEAFF.

The V call is TRBV4-3, the J call TRBJ2-1; the D is unclear. Between the trimmed V and J ends, which lost 0 bases and 1 base, there was a span of 19 bases. This CDR3 is built from 19 residues. The germline CDR1 and CDR2 sequences are LGHNA and YSLEER. CDR3 residues: CASSQEGLERLGSYNEQFF. The CDR3 DNA is TGCGCCAGCAGCCAAGAAGGATTGGAGAGGTTAGGTTCCTACAATGAGCAGTTCTTC.